A selection of T cell receptor beta chains follows, all from one sample in a study of blood T cell repertoires in COVID-19. The table came from immunoSEQ multiplex PCR; TCRdb's copy has only in-frame clones and leaves some out. The table has some 150,000 clones, about four fifths seen once. Sequenced sample: peripheral blood. The receptors come from a man aged 65 to 79 with acute or convalescent COVID-19. Both conserved end residues are part of each CDR3. The order of the fields is V gene, clone size, J gene, D gene, CDR3 protein, CDR3 DNA. D genes are given only for firm matches. Clone size, where shown, is once, few, many, or a class for clones that have expanded.

TRBV5-4	once	TRBJ1-1	.	CASSLDSADTEAFF	TGTGCCAGCAGCCTAGACAGCGCCGACACTGAAGCTTTCTTT
TRBV19	.	TRBJ2-7	TRBD1	CASGTEVSYEQYF	TGTGCCAGCGGGACAGAAGTCTCCTACGAGCAGTACTTC
TRBV11-2	.	TRBJ1-1	TRBD1	CASSSDRATEAFF	TGTGCCAGCAGCTCAGACAGGGCCACTGAAGCTTTCTTT
TRBV19	few	TRBJ1-2	TRBD1	CASSISGTGPNYGYTF	TGTGCCAGTAGTATTTCTGGGACAGGGCCTAACTATGGCTACACCTTC
TRBV7-3	.	TRBJ2-7	.	CASSSARFEQYF	TGTGCCAGCAGCTCCGCGAGGTTTGAGCAGTACTTC
TRBV9	.	TRBJ1-2	.	CASSAPAFGGYTF	TGTGCCAGCAGCGCCCCCGCCTTCGGTGGCTACACCTTC
TRBV30	.	TRBJ1-2	TRBD1	CAWSPIDRAYGYTF	TGTGCCTGGAGTCCGATCGACAGGGCTTATGGCTACACCTTC
TRBV29-1	.	TRBJ1-1	.	CSVDHGDRTEAFF	TGCAGCGTTGACCACGGGGATCGCACTGAAGCTTTCTTT
TRBV10-3	.	TRBJ1-2	TRBD1	CAIRDRGLGYGYTF	TGTGCCATCAGGGACAGGGGGCTAGGCTATGGCTACACCTTC
TRBV7-9	.	TRBJ1-4	TRBD1	CASGRPAEGQGKEKLFF	TGTGCCAGCGGACGCCCCGCTGAGGGACAGGGGAAGGAGAAACTGTTTTTT
TRBV2	.	TRBJ1-2	.	CASRQGTNNYGYTF	TGTGCCAGCAGGCAGGGGACCAACAACTATGGCTACACCTTC
TRBV4-2	.	TRBJ2-3	.	CASSQASAGTDTQYF	TGTGCCAGCAGCCAAGCCTCCGCAGGAACAGATACGCAGTATTTT
TRBV6-1	.	TRBJ1-1	.	CASSDAGTMNTEAFF	TGTGCCAGCAGTGACGCAGGGACAATGAACACTGAAGCTTTCTTT
TRBV3-1/TRBV3-2	.	TRBJ2-7	TRBD1	CASSLGTGGIYSEQYF	TGTGCCAGCAGCCTAGGGACAGGGGGCATTTACTCCGAGCAGTACTTC
TRBV20-1	.	TRBJ2-3	.	CSAEGSDTQYF	TGCAGTGCGGAGGGATCGGATACGCAGTATTTT
TRBV3-1/TRBV3-2	.	TRBJ1-6	TRBD1	CASSQGAVKTGKNSPLHF	TGTGCCAGCAGCCAAGGAGCGGTGAAGACAGGGAAAAATTCACCCCTCCACTTT
TRBV7-2	.	TRBJ2-3	.	CASSLVGGAGTDTQYF	TGTGCCAGCAGCTTAGTTGGGGGGGCGGGCACAGATACGCAGTATTTT
TRBV7-3	.	TRBJ1-2	.	CASSLSPAQGNYGYTF	TGTGCCAGCAGCCTAAGTCCGGCACAGGGCAACTATGGCTACACCTTC
TRBV6-1	.	TRBJ2-1	TRBD2	CASSGLRAGAYNEQFF	TGTGCCAGCAGTGGGCTGAGAGCGGGGGCCTACAATGAGCAGTTCTTC
TRBV11-3	.	TRBJ2-3	.	CASSIGGASTDTQYF	TGTGCCAGCAGCATTGGCGGAGCTAGCACAGATACGCAGTATTTT
TRBV19	.	TRBJ1-2	TRBD1	CASSTSTGLSTF	TGTGCCAGTAGTACGTCGACAGGGCTGAGCACCTTC
TRBV5-1	.	TRBJ1-4	TRBD1	CASSPGTGEKLFF	TGCGCCAGCAGCCCCGGGACAGGGGAAAAACTGTTTTTT
TRBV9	.	TRBJ2-7	TRBD1	CASSVAEGGGYQVEQYF	TGTGCCAGCAGCGTAGCTGAAGGGGGCGGTTATCAGGTCGAGCAGTACTTC
TRBV6-5	.	TRBJ2-1	TRBD2	CASSPTSGSWGEQFF	TGTGCCAGCAGTCCCACTAGCGGGAGTTGGGGTGAGCAGTTCTTC
TRBV19	.	TRBJ1-2	.	CASSGSNRAGYGYTF	TGTGCCAGTAGTGGCTCGAACAGGGCGGGCTATGGCTACACCTTC
TRBV15	.	TRBJ1-2	.	CATSREGGGNYGYTF	TGTGCCACCAGCAGAGAGGGTGGCGGGAACTATGGCTACACCTTC
TRBV28	.	TRBJ2-2	TRBD2	CASSPRLAASTGELFF	TGTGCCAGCAGCCCCAGACTAGCAGCCTCCACCGGGGAGCTGTTTTTT
TRBV19	.	TRBJ2-5	.	CASRWQGGETQYF	TGTGCCAGTAGATGGCAGGGCGGCGAGACCCAGTACTTC
TRBV4-1	few	TRBJ1-1	.	CASSPSMGSTEAFF	TGCGCCAGCAGCCCTAGCATGGGGAGCACTGAAGCTTTCTTT
TRBV20-1	.	TRBJ1-2	.	CSAVPPGGYTF	TGCAGTGCCGTACCGCCGGGTGGCTACACCTTC
TRBV6-1	.	TRBJ2-5	.	CASSELRGGLETQYF	TGTGCCAGCAGTGAATTAAGGGGGGGGCTGGAGACCCAGTACTTC
TRBV28	.	TRBJ2-1	TRBD1	CASSHLGTGGSYNEQFF	TGTGCCAGCAGTCACCTAGGGACAGGGGGCTCCTACAATGAGCAGTTCTTC
TRBV5-1	.	TRBJ2-2	.	CASSFGTANTGELFF	TGCGCCAGCAGCTTTGGTACAGCGAACACCGGGGAGCTGTTTTTT
TRBV7-2	.	TRBJ2-2	TRBD2	CASTSVAGVSTGELFF	TGTGCCAGCACCTCCGTAGCGGGAGTGAGCACCGGGGAGCTGTTTTTT
TRBV5-1	.	TRBJ2-5	TRBD1	CASSSPKQGQRETQYF	TGCGCCAGCAGCTCGCCAAAACAGGGGCAGCGGGAGACCCAGTACTTC
TRBV28	once	TRBJ1-2	TRBD1	CASRGTANYGYTF	TGTGCCAGCAGAGGGACAGCAAACTATGGCTACACCTTC
TRBV9	.	TRBJ2-3	TRBD2	CASSVSSGPTPTDTQYF	TGTGCCAGCAGCGTGTCTAGCGGGCCCACCCCCACAGATACGCAGTATTTT
TRBV6-6	.	TRBJ1-6	.	CASSYSLKGDSPLHF	TGTGCCAGCAGTTACTCATTAAAGGGGGATTCACCCCTCCACTTT
TRBV12-3/TRBV12-4	few	TRBJ2-7	TRBD1	CASTRQGNFEQYF	TGTGCCAGCACCCGACAGGGGAACTTCGAGCAGTACTTC
TRBV7-2	.	TRBJ2-2	TRBD1	CASSAGTGHTGELFF	TGTGCCAGCAGCGCCGGGACAGGGCATACCGGGGAGCTGTTTTTT